One sample yielded the 14 T cell receptor beta chains listed below, sequenced in a study of T cells in Graves' hyperthyroidism and ophthalmopathy. TCR beta CDR3 region amplification was performed from RNA transcripts. The study used the HTBI primer set for a first-round RT-PCR of the TCR CDR3. TCRdb re-analysed the multiplex PCR reads in MiXCR, keeping a single row per CDR3 protein. The sample shows about 710,000 distinct CDR3 sequences, about 16% of them seen only once. The sequenced sample consisted of blood. The origin of the receptors is a man younger than 30 with Graves' hyperthyroidism.

This clonotype was seen ten or more times. This chain connects TRBV28 to TRBJ2-5; D may correspond to TRBD1 or TRBD2 (5 bases each). The CDR3 is 16 residues long. The germline V and J ends were trimmed by 5 bases and 1 base, with 17 bases remaining between them. Germline V gives CDR1 MDHEN, CDR2 SYDVKM. In DNA form, the CDR3 reads TGTGCCAGCAGTCCACTAGACAGCAAAACCCAAGAGACCCAGTACTTC. This translates into CASSPLDSKTQETQYF.

In its sample, this clonotype was seen a few times. This chain connects TRBV9 to TRBJ2-3; TRBD2 matches 11 bases. The V segment lost 2 bases and the J segment 5 bases; nucleotides outside the gene matches: 7. Germline lookup yields CDR1 SGDLS and CDR2 YYNGEE. The CDR3 length is 16 residues. The CDR3 DNA reads TGTGCCAGCAGCGTCTCACTAGCGGGAGTACGAGATACGCAGTATTTT. It yields the protein CASSVSLAGVRDTQYF.

This clonotype was seen more than once but under ten times. The chain has TRBV29-1 and TRBJ1-1; D call uncertain. CDR1 is SQVTM and CDR2 is ANQGSEA in the germline V gene. The length of the CDR3 is 13 residues. Trimming removed 0 bases from V and 0 bases from J, with 5 bases in between. The CDR3 DNA sequence: TGCAGCGTTGAAGATTTAGTGAACACTGAAGCTTTCTTT. Protein sequence: CSVEDLVNTEAFF.

This clonotype was counted at least ten times. The CDR3 coding sequence is TGTGCCAGTAGCGGCAGGGGTTTCGACGAGCAGTACTTC. This gives the protein CASSGRGFDEQYF. V is TRBV19 and J is TRBJ2-7; weak D call: TRBD1 (6 bases). The germline V and J ends were trimmed by 6 bases and 5 bases, with 14 bases remaining between them. Germline V gene sequence: CDR1 LNHDA, CDR2 SQIVND (reference sequence). The CDR3 length is 13 residues.

This clonotype has only a few counts. This chain connects TRBV5-6 to TRBJ1-5; 7 nucleotides align to TRBD1. The V and J ends lost 5 bases and 3 bases, in that order; junction bases with no gene match: 5. This CDR3 contains 14 residues. Germline CDR1 SGHDT, CDR2 YYEEEE. CDR3 DNA: TGTGCCAGCAGTGCTGGGACAGTCAATCAGCCCCAGCATTTT. Translating gives CASSAGTVNQPQHF.

This clonotype was recorded at least ten times. This chain links TRBV28 with TRBJ2-7; 10 bases line up with TRBD2. With 3 bases clipped from V and 5 bases from J, the junction kept 10 bases outside the gene matches. There are 16 residues in the CDR3. The V gene's germline CDR1 is MDHEN and CDR2 SYDVKM. For the CDR3, the DNA is TGTGCCAGCAGTTTCAGTTGGGGACTAGCGTTCCACGAGCAGTACTTC. This sequence encodes CASSFSWGLAFHEQYF.

In its sample, this clonotype was seen many times. CDR3 sequence: CASSAPTGNGTYEQYF. The CDR3 coding sequence is TGTGCCAGCAGCGCGCCGACAGGGAATGGGACCTACGAGCAGTACTTC. J is TRBJ2-7 and V is TRBV7-9, with TRBD1 matching over 7 bases. Germline V lookup: CDR1 SEHNR, CDR2 FQNEAQ (reference sequence). The CDR3 sequence is 16 residues long. J gave up 2 bases and V 5 bases, and 12 bases lay outside the gene matches.

The sample holds many counts of this clonotype. The chain uses TRBV12-3 or TRBV12-4 and TRBJ2-3; weak D call: TRBD1 (5 bases). Trimming stripped 5 bases from V and 2 bases from J, with 11 bases between. CDR3 length: 14 residues. Here the CDR3 reads CASSRQPDTDTQYF. The CDR3 bases are TGTGCCAGCAGTCGACAGCCGGACACAGATACGCAGTATTTT.

Of note for this clonotype: A single base separates this from a much larger clone, so it may be a read error. The V and J genes are TRBV6-2 or TRBV6-3 and TRBJ1-1, with unresolved D. CDR3 length equals 15 residues. CDR1 MNHEY and CDR2 SVGEGT come from the germline V gene. CDR3 nucleotides: TGTGCCAGCAGTTACTCCCGGACGTGGAGCACTGAAGCTCTCTTT. This codes for CASSYSRTWSTEALF.

V is TRBV12-3 or TRBV12-4 and J is TRBJ1-5; D is possibly TRBD1 (6 bases). The CDR3 has 15 amino acids. V was clipped by 5 bases and J by 0 bases, with 11 bases between them. CDR3 nucleotides: TGTGCCAGCAGTGGGGGGGCTTATAGCAATCAGCCCCAGCATTTT. Its protein product is CASSGGAYSNQPQHF.

The chain links TRBV6-4 to TRBJ1-1; 8 nucleotides agree with TRBD1. Per the germline V gene, CDR1 is MRHNA and CDR2 is SNTAGT. This CDR3 contains 14 residues. Trimming removed 5 bases from V and 4 bases from J; junction bases left unmatched: 6. This CDR3 reads CASSKDRESTEAFF. The CDR3 bases are TGTGCCAGCAGTAAGGACAGGGAGAGCACTGAAGCTTTCTTT.

There are a few counts of this clonotype. This sequence joins TRBV7-9 and TRBJ1-4; D may be TRBD1 (6 bases). This CDR3 region has 15 residues. Trimming removed 3 bases at V and 5 bases at J, with 13 bases between. Germline V gene data show CDR1 as SEHNR and CDR2 as FQNEAQ (reference sequence). CDR3 protein: CASSFRRGKNEKLFF. The CDR3 coding sequence is TGTGCCAGCAGCTTCCGCAGGGGCAAGAATGAAAAACTGTTTTTT.

This clonotype has at least ten counts. The rearrangement uses TRBV28 and TRBJ2-7; D call uncertain. Germline values: CDR1 MDHEN, CDR2 SYDVKM. The V gene lost 0 bases and the J gene lost 5 bases, with 11 bases spanning the gap. The CDR3 sequence is 14 residues long. Here the CDR3 reads CASSLWTGPNEQYF. CDR3 coding DNA: TGTGCCAGCAGTTTATGGACGGGCCCCAACGAGCAGTACTTC.

V gene TRBV11-2 combines with J gene TRBJ2-1; TRBD2 aligns across 9 bases. This CDR3 has 15 amino acids. Germline trimming cut 5 bases from V and 9 bases from J; bases unmatched to any gene: 11. Germline CDR1 is SGHAT and CDR2 is FQNNGV. The CDR3 here is CASSTSGGLLGEQFF. CDR3 DNA: TGTGCCAGCAGCACAAGCGGGGGGTTGTTAGGTGAGCAGTTCTTC.